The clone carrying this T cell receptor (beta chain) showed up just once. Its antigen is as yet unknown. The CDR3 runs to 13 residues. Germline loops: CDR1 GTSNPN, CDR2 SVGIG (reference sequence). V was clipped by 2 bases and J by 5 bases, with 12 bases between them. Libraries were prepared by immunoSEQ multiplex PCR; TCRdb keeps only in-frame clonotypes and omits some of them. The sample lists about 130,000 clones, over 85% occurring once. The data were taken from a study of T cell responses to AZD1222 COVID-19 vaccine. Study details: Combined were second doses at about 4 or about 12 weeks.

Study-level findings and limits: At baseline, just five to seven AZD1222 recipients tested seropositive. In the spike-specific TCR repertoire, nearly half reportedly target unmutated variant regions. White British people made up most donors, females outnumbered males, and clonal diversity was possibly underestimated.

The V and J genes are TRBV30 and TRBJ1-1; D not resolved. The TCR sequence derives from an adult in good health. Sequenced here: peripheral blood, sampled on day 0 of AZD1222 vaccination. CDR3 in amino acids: CAWSLWGGTEAFF. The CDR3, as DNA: TGTGCCTGGAGTTTGTGGGGTGGGACTGAAGCTTTCTTT.